The 7 T cell receptor beta chains in this list originate from one sample, sequenced in a study of cytomegalovirus exposure and HLA in healthy donors. It was with 60 Vbeta and 13 Jbeta primers that the PCR ran. Assay: immunoSEQ multiplex PCR; the TCRdb copy retains only in-frame clones and omits some. Here the sample spans about 120,000 clones, about 81% being singletons. Sequenced sample: PBMCs. Receptor source: a woman aged 50 to 60 in good health and CMV-seropositive.

This chain connects TRBV6-5 to TRBJ2-1; 8 nucleotides agree with TRBD2. This CDR3 has 15 amino acids. Germline-derived CDR1 and CDR2 are MNHEY and SVGAGI. J lost 7 bases, V lost 4 bases, and 9 bases had no gene match. The DNA of the CDR3 is TGTGCCAGCAGTTCTCTTCTTGGCGGGAGGAATGAGCAGTTCTTC. Translating gives CASSSLLGGRNEQFF.

J is TRBJ1-1 and V is TRBV6-5; TRBD1 matches 8 bases. The CDR3 is made up of 16 amino acids. J was trimmed by 1 base and V by 1 base; bases with no gene match: 5. The germline CDR1 and CDR2 sequences are MNHEY and SVGAGI. The CDR3 nucleotides are TGTGCCAGCAGTTACTTAAATGGGACAGGGAACACTGAAGCTTTCTTT. It translates to CASSYLNGTGNTEAFF.

V usage is TRBV13 and J usage is TRBJ2-3; D possibly corresponds to TRBD1 (6 bases). Germline V gives CDR1 PRHDT, CDR2 FYEKMQ (reference sequence). V shed 6 bases and J shed 6 bases, with 13 bases lying between them. The CDR3 runs to 13 residues. CDR3 sequence (DNA): TGTGCCAGCAGTCTAGCTAGGGGGGATACGCAGTATTTT. Protein product: CASSLARGDTQYF.

V and J are TRBV11-3 and TRBJ1-1; D possibly corresponds to TRBD1 (6 bases). The CDR3 consists of 16 residues. Germline assignment: CDR1 SGHNT and CDR2 YENEEA. Between the trimmed V and J ends, which lost 1 base and 1 base, there was a span of 13 bases. In DNA, the CDR3 is TGTGCCAGCAGCTTAGTCCCGGGACACGGGAACACTGAAGCTTTCTTT. Protein product: CASSLVPGHGNTEAFF.

This clone came up once. This chain uses TRBV4-2 with TRBJ2-7; D is possibly TRBD2 (7 bases). The V end lost 1 base, the J end lost 7 bases, and 23 bases lay between the germline ends. The CDR3 spans 17 residues. Germline V gives CDR1 LGHNA, CDR2 YNFKEQ. The CDR3 DNA reads as TGTGCCAGCAGCCAAGGGGGAGGACGGGGGGCCCAATTGGAGCAGTACTTC. Its protein product is CASSQGGGRGAQLEQYF.

The rearrangement uses TRBV4-2 and TRBJ1-5, with a weak D call TRBD1 (5 bases). V lost 0 bases to trimming and J lost 6 bases, with 12 bases between them. Germline loops: CDR1 LGHNA, CDR2 YNFKEQ. The length of the CDR3 is 15 residues. DNA of the CDR3: TGTGCCAGCAGCCAAGATATGGGCAGGGTTCAGCCCCAGCATTTT. Its protein is CASSQDMGRVQPQHF.

This clone appeared a single time. The chain employs TRBV7-2 and TRBJ1-2; a possible D gene is TRBD1 (6 bases). This CDR3 spans 14 amino acids. The V end lost 1 base, the J end lost 6 bases, and 12 bases lay between the germline ends. From germline, CDR1 is SGHTA and CDR2 FQGNSA. This chain's CDR3 is CASSLGNREHGYTF. CDR3 bases: TGTGCCAGCAGCTTAGGTAACAGGGAACATGGCTACACCTTC.